The 3 T cell receptor beta chains given below trace back to one sample, sequenced in a study of radiation and T cells in renal cell carcinoma. Time point here: blood 2 weeks post-SBRT. Treatment noted: 15 Gy SBRT to primary tumor, nephrectomy 4 weeks later. The assay was immunoSEQ multiplex PCR, and TCRdb's table has in-frame clones only and misses some. The data hold roughly 130,000 clones, with over 75% observed a single time. Sequences were derived from blood, sampled from a patient whose treatment included radiotherapy and nephrectomy. These receptors originate from an older woman with renal cell carcinoma.

The J gene is TRBJ2-7, the V gene TRBV19; TRBD1 matches 10 bases. The CDR3 extends over 20 amino acids. Trimming cost V 5 bases and J 7 bases; bases outside gene matches: 26. Germline CDR1 is LNHDA and CDR2 is SQIVND (reference sequence). CDR3 region: CASSPLTGTGEVRSAKEQYF. For the CDR3, the DNA is TGTGCCAGTAGTCCTCTCACCGGGACAGGGGAAGTCCGGTCCGCAAAGGAGCAGTACTTC.

The V call is TRBV19, the J call TRBJ1-2, with D tentatively TRBD1 (6 bases). V was clipped by 4 bases and J by 4 bases, with 16 bases between them. CDR3 length equals 15 residues. Looked up from germline, CDR1 is LNHDA and CDR2 is SQIVND (reference sequence). CDR3 protein: CASSTPLQGGYGYTF. The CDR3, as DNA: TGTGCCAGTAGTACGCCATTACAGGGAGGCTATGGCTACACCTTC.

With respect to this clone: The junction departs from the called germline gene at one end, perhaps through a read error. The chain has TRBV4-1 and TRBJ1-2, with D possibly TRBD1 on 5 matching bases. The CDR3 runs to 17 residues. In germline, CDR1 is MGHRA, CDR2 YSYEKL. Here the CDR3 reads CASSQDSRAGSNYGYTF. CDR3 sequence (DNA): TGCGCCAGCAGCCAAGATAGTAGGGCAGGGTCTAATTATGGCTACACCTTC.